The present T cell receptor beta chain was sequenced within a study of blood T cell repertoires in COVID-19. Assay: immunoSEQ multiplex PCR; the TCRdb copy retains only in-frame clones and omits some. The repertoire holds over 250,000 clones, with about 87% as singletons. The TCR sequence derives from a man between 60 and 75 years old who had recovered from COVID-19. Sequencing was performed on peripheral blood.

CDR3 sequence: CASSPGQGVHQPQHF. The CDR3 DNA is TGTGCCAGCAGCCCGGGACAGGGGGTTCATCAGCCCCAGCATTTT. This chain links TRBV3-1 (or the pseudogene TRBV3-2) with TRBJ1-5, with 11 bases fitting TRBD1. V shed 4 bases and J 5 bases; nucleotides not matched to a gene: 4. CDR1 and CDR2 from the germline V gene are LGHDT and YNNKEL (reference sequence). This CDR3 spans 15 amino acids.